This entry lists 26 T cell receptor beta chains sequenced from one sample in a study of blood T cell repertoires in COVID-19. Here immunoSEQ multiplex PCR was the method, and the copy in TCRdb shows in-frame clones only, minus some. This sample has some 230,000 clones, with roughly 84% found just once. Source material: peripheral blood. The receptors were sampled from a woman aged 55-69 years who had recovered from COVID-19.

Concerning this clone itself: One end of the junction fails to match germline, which may point to a read error. V is TRBV29-1 and J is TRBJ1-1, with TRBD1 matching over 8 bases. This CDR3 spans 13 amino acids. Germline CDR1 and CDR2: SQVTM and ANQGSEA. CDR3 sequence (DNA): TGCAGCGTTGAGCACAGGGGGAACGCTGAAGCTTTCTTT. Translated: CSVEHRGNAEAFF.

The V gene is TRBV10-3, the J gene TRBJ1-2, with 12 bases aligning to TRBD1. V lost 2 bases, J lost 6 bases, and 19 bases stayed unmatched. The CDR3 sequence is 20 residues long. From germline, CDR1 is ENHRY and CDR2 SYGVKD. In DNA, the CDR3 is TGTGCCATCAGTGAGGGCCCGCCGGGACAGGGGGCTAGAAGGGCTAATGGCTACACCTTC. Residues: CAISEGPPGQGARRANGYTF.

The rearrangement uses TRBV5-6 and TRBJ2-2; 11 bases line up with TRBD2. V lost 1 base and J lost 2; bases outside the gene matches: 10. Germline V gene sequence: CDR1 SGHDT, CDR2 YYEEEE. CDR3 size: 19 residues. The CDR3, as DNA: TGTGCCAGCAGCTTGCGCTGGGCCGGGACTAGCGGCAACACCGGGGAGCTGTTTTTT. Translated, it gives CASSLRWAGTSGNTGELFF.

V and J are TRBV5-5 and TRBJ2-7, with TRBD1 identical over 9 bases. The trim removed 3 bases at V and 5 bases at J, leaving 6 bases unmatched. CDR3 size: 14 residues. Germline values: CDR1 SGHKS, CDR2 YYEKEE (reference sequence). The CDR3: CASSWRDRVHEQYF. The CDR3 nucleotides read TGTGCCAGCAGCTGGAGGGACAGGGTCCACGAGCAGTACTTC.

The rearrangement joins TRBV6-6 to TRBJ2-7, with TRBD1 matching over 8 bases. V was pared by 8 bases and J by 4 bases, with 10 bases of the junction left unmatched. This CDR3 region has 14 residues. Germline CDR1 and CDR2: MNHNY and SVGAGI (reference sequence). CDR3 coding DNA: TGTGCCAGCCCCCACCGGACAGGGAATTACGAGCAGTACTTC. It codes for CASPHRTGNYEQYF.

This chain connects TRBV23-1 to TRBJ1-4; no reliable D call. TRBV23-1 has ORF status, its function being uncertain. The CDR3 loop spans 21 amino acids. V was shortened by 0 bases and J by 0 bases, with 23 bases between the two germline ends. CDR3 amino acids: CASSQSMEVVDPGTTNEKLFF. In nucleotides, the CDR3 is TGCGCCAGCAGTCAATCGATGGAGGTGGTCGATCCCGGAACAACTAATGAAAAACTGTTTTTT.

V usage is TRBV5-8 and J usage is TRBJ1-5; no reliable D call. Germline V gene data show CDR1 as SGHTS and CDR2 as YDEGEE. There are 14 residues in the CDR3. Trimming left V 2 bases short and J 5 bases short, with 11 bases between. CDR3: CASSFGLNHQPQHF. DNA for the CDR3: TGTGCCAGCAGCTTTGGACTAAACCATCAGCCCCAGCATTTT.

The chain links TRBV4-2 to TRBJ1-4; possibly TRBD1 for D (5 bases). V dropped 0 bases and J dropped 7 bases, with 12 bases sitting between them. CDR1 and CDR2 from the germline V gene are LGHNA and YNFKEQ. The CDR3 is 15 residues long. The CDR3 spells CASSQDATVGEKLFF. In DNA, the CDR3 is TGTGCCAGCAGCCAAGATGCGACAGTTGGTGAAAAACTGTTTTTT.

This clone was seen repeatedly, ten times or more. J is TRBJ1-4 and V is TRBV4-1; the D gene is possibly TRBD1 (5 bases). In germline, CDR1 is MGHRA, CDR2 YSYEKL. This CDR3 has 15 amino acids. Trimming took off 0 bases at V and 8 bases at J, with 13 bases between the two ends. This CDR3 reads CASSQEPRVGEKLFF. CDR3 in DNA: TGCGCCAGCAGCCAAGAACCCAGGGTAGGCGAAAAACTGTTTTTT.

The chain has TRBV28 and TRBJ2-3; D is possibly TRBD2 (6 bases). The CDR3 is 15 amino acids. Germline-derived CDR1 and CDR2 are MDHEN and SYDVKM. V gave up 8 bases and J gave up 2 bases, with 17 bases separating them. The chain's CDR3 is CASHLAGKYTDTQYF. The DNA of the CDR3 is TGTGCCAGCCATCTGGCGGGGAAGTACACAGATACGCAGTATTTT.

CDR3 nucleotide sequence: TGTGCCAGCAGCTTAATCGGGTTCACTGAAGCTTTCTTT. Its protein product is CASSLIGFTEAFF. The genes are TRBV7-2 and TRBJ1-1; D is uncertain. The germline gives CDR1 SGHTA, CDR2 FQGNSA. Trimming shortened V by 2 bases and J by 4 bases, and 8 bases separated the two germline ends. The CDR3 has 13 residues. Full variable domain (outside the CDR3, taken from reference TRBV7-2 and TRBJ1-1): GAGVSQSPSNKVTEKGKDVELRCDPISGHTALYWYRQSLGQGLEFLIYFQGNSAPDKSGLPSDRFSAERTGGSVSTLTIQRTQQEDSAVYLCASSLIGFTEAFFGQGTRLTVV.

This chain links TRBV7-8 with TRBJ1-5; TRBD1 matches at 9 bases. Germline CDR1 reads SGHVS; CDR2 reads FQNEAQ. The CDR3 runs to 15 residues. Losses at the gene ends were 5 bases for V and 4 bases for J; bases not matched to a gene: 6. The CDR3 DNA sequence: TGTGCCAGCAGCAATACAGGGGGCCAAAATCAGCCCCAGCATTTT. Residues: CASSNTGGQNQPQHF.

The gene calls are TRBV7-2 and TRBJ2-1, with 11 bases fitting TRBD2. The trim removed 1 base at V and 8 bases at J, leaving 7 bases unmatched. The CDR3 has 16 residues. Germline CDR1 reads SGHTA; CDR2 reads FQGNSA. The CDR3: CASSLDSTSGGYEQFF. In nucleotides, the CDR3 is TGTGCCAGCAGCTTAGATTCTACTAGCGGGGGCTATGAGCAGTTCTTC.

The chain has TRBV18 and TRBJ2-7; D perhaps matches TRBD2 (6 bases). Germline V CDR1 and CDR2: KGHSH, LQKENI. This CDR3 is built from 14 residues. The V gene lost 6 bases and the J gene lost 5 bases, with 17 bases spanning the gap. The CDR3 nucleotides read TGTGCCAGCTCCGATCTAAAGCGGAGGGACGAGCAGTACTTC. It encodes CASSDLKRRDEQYF.

V and J are TRBV5-1 and TRBJ2-7, with 8 bases fitting TRBD2. This CDR3 region has 18 residues. Germline V gene lookup returns CDR1 SGHRS and CDR2 YFSETQ. Germline trimming cut 4 bases from V and 1 base from J; bases unmatched to any gene: 16. As DNA, the CDR3 is TGCGCCAGCAGCCCAAGCGGGGGCCATACCTCCATATCCTACGAGCAGTACTTC. Protein sequence: CASSPSGGHTSISYEQYF.

The chain is built from TRBV3-1 (or the pseudogene TRBV3-2) and TRBJ1-5; D is unclear. CDR1 and CDR2 (germline): LGHDT, YNNKEL (reference sequence). CDR3 size: 15 residues. Deletions cut 1 base from V and 0 bases from J, with 7 bases between. In DNA, the CDR3 is TGTGCCAGCAGCCAAGGGGCGTATAGCAATCAGCCCCAGCATTTT. As protein: CASSQGAYSNQPQHF.

This clone was detected once. The rearrangement uses TRBV7-6 and TRBJ2-3; D possibly corresponds to TRBD1 (6 bases). Germline V CDR1 and CDR2: SGHVS, FNYEAQ. This CDR3 has 14 residues. The V end was cut by 5 bases, the J end by 1 base, with 10 bases between. The CDR3 protein is CASSPQGRTDTQYF. The DNA for the CDR3 is TGTGCCAGCAGCCCCCAGGGGCGCACAGATACGCAGTATTTT. Filled out from reference TRBV7-6 and TRBJ2-3, the complete variable domain reads GAGVSQSPRYKVTKRGQDVALRCDPISGHVSLYWYRQALGQGPEFLTYFNYEAQQDKSGLPNDRFSAERPEGSISTLTIQRTEQRDSAMYRCASSPQGRTDTQYFGPGTRLTVL.

This clone was counted between two and nine times. The chain couples TRBV7-2 to TRBJ2-1, with 8 bases fitting TRBD1. J gave up 5 bases and V 5 bases, and 5 bases lay outside the gene matches. Looked up from germline, CDR1 is SGHTA and CDR2 is FQGNSA. The CDR3 sequence is 14 residues long. Written as DNA, the CDR3 is TGTGCCAGCAGCAGGACAGGGCAAAACAATGAGCAGTTCTTC. Amino acid sequence: CASSRTGQNNEQFF.

V gene TRBV15 combines with J gene TRBJ2-7, with 11 bases aligning to TRBD1. The trim removed 1 base at V and 5 bases at J, leaving 7 bases unmatched. The CDR3 covers 16 residues. Per germline, CDR1 LNHNV and CDR2 YYDKDF (reference sequence). CDR3 loop: CATSRGAWTGGHEQYF. The CDR3 region has the DNA TGTGCCACCAGCAGAGGAGCCTGGACAGGGGGCCACGAGCAGTACTTC.

The chain joins TRBV7-9 to TRBJ1-1, with D possibly being TRBD1 (5 bases). V lost 7 bases to trimming and J lost 7 bases, with 16 bases between them. Germline CDR1 and CDR2: SEHNR and FQNEAQ (reference sequence). The length of the CDR3 is 13 residues. The CDR3 coding sequence is TGTGCCAGCACCCTACGGGGGTTCGGTGAAGCTTTCTTT. Encoded protein: CASTLRGFGEAFF.

CDR3 DNA sequence: TGTGCCAGCAGCTTCGGGACTAGCGGGGGGACAGATACGCAGTATTTT. It codes for CASSFGTSGGTDTQYF. The rearrangement links TRBV13 to TRBJ2-3; 15 bases are shared with TRBD2. With V trimmed by 3 bases and J by 3 bases, 1 base remained unmatched. CDR1 is PRHDT, CDR2 FYEKMQ, per germline (reference sequence). The CDR3 loop spans 16 amino acids.

This clone appeared once. The chain combines TRBV5-6 with TRBJ1-6, with a weak D call TRBD1 (6 bases). The CDR3 runs 17 residues. V lost 4 bases, J lost 9 bases, and 23 bases lay in between. Germline lookup yields CDR1 SGHDT and CDR2 YYEEEE. The CDR3 region is CASSPGWNRDLSSPLHF. CDR3 DNA sequence: TGTGCCAGCAGCCCAGGATGGAACAGGGACCTGAGTTCACCCCTCCACTTT.

This clone has just one count. The chain is built from TRBV6-5 and TRBJ1-5, with TRBD1 matching over 9 bases. Looked up from germline, CDR1 is MNHEY and CDR2 is SVGAGI. The CDR3 sequence is 15 residues long. V shed 6 bases, J shed 6 bases, and the junction held 9 bases outside the gene matches. This CDR3 reads CASSDGTGIGQPQHF. The CDR3 coding sequence is TGTGCCAGCAGCGACGGGACAGGGATCGGTCAGCCCCAGCATTTT.

Judged by abundance, this clone is medium-sized. This chain joins TRBV28 and TRBJ2-7; 7 positions agree with TRBD2. Per germline, CDR1 MDHEN and CDR2 SYDVKM. V was pared by 6 bases and J by 1 base, with 6 bases of the junction left unmatched. The CDR3 spans 14 residues. The CDR3 loop reads CASRPAGLSYEQYF. The CDR3 nucleotides read TGTGCCAGCAGGCCAGCGGGGTTGTCCTACGAGCAGTACTTC.

J is TRBJ2-7 and V is TRBV6-2 or TRBV6-3; 7 nucleotides align to TRBD1. The CDR3 loop spans 15 amino acids. Germline V gene sequence: CDR1 MNHEY, CDR2 SVGEGT. J was trimmed by 2 bases and V by 5 bases; bases with no gene match: 9. The CDR3 protein is CASSVPTGFTYEQYF. The CDR3 nucleotides read TGTGCCAGCAGTGTTCCGACAGGGTTCACCTACGAGCAGTACTTC.

The chain combines TRBV7-9 with TRBJ1-1; D is ambiguous. V lost 6 bases and J 6 bases, leaving 8 bases between the germline ends. The CDR3 runs 11 residues. CDR1 and CDR2 from the germline V gene are SEHNR and FQNEAQ (reference sequence). CDR3 sequence (DNA): TGTGCCAGCAGTCCGCCAGCTGAAGCTTTCTTT. This sequence encodes CASSPPAEAFF.